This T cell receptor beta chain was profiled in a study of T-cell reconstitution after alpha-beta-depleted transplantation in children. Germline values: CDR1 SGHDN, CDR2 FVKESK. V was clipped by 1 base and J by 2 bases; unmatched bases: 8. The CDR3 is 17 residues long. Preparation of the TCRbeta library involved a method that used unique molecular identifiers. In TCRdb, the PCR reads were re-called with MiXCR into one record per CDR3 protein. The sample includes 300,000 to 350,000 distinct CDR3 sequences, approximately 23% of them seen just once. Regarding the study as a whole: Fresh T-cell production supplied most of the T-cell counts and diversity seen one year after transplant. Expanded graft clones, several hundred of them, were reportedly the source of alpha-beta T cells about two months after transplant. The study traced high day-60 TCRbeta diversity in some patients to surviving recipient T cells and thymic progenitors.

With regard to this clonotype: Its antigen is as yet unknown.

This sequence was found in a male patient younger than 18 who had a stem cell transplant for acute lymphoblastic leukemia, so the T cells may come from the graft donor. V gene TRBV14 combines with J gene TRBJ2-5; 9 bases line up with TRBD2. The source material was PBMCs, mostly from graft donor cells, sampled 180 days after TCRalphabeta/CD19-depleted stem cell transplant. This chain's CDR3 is CASSQGPGLATQETQYF. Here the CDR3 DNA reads TGTGCCAGCAGCCAAGGTCCAGGACTAGCGACACAAGAGACCCAGTACTTC. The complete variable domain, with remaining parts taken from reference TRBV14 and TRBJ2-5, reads EAGVTQFPSHSVIEKGQTVTLRCDPISGHDNLYWYRRVMGKEIKFLLHFVKESKQDESGMPNNRFLAERTGGTYSTLKVQPAELEDSGVYFCASSQGPGLATQETQYFGPGTRLLVL.